The rows below give T cell receptor beta chains drawn from one sample of a study of blood T cells in healthy people across ages. Via MiXCR, TCRdb re-called the 5' RACE reads, giving one row per CDR3 protein. The sample has approximately 2,000,000 distinct CDR3 sequences; about two fifths are singletons. Input material: blood. Receptor source: a human donor in good health. CDR3s include the opening cysteine and the closing phenylalanine or tryptophan. Each record gives: D gene, clone size, CDR3 length, J gene, V gene, CDR3 DNA, CDR3 protein. A D gene is named only where the DNA matches it firmly. Size tells how often a clone was seen (once, few, many) or the class of an expanded clone, and some rows leave it out.

NA,many,13,TRBJ2-7,TRBV12-3/TRBV12-4,TGTGCCAGCAGTTTTTCCATTTCCTACGAGCAGTACTTC,CASSFSISYEQYF
NA,NA,17,TRBJ2-3,TRBV28,TGTGCCAGCAGCTCCTACGCGGACTCCCGAGGAGTCGATACGCAGTATTTT,CASSSYADSRGVDTQYF
NA,few,13,TRBJ1-2,TRBV7-2,TGTGCCAGCAGCTTAGGTGGCAGGAGCGGCTACACCTTC,CASSLGGRSGYTF
NA,few,14,TRBJ1-2,TRBV5-1,TGCGCCAGCAGCGACGCGGGGGAAGGCTATGGCTACACCTTC,CASSDAGEGYGYTF
NA,few,18,TRBJ1-5,TRBV20-1,TGCAGTGCCAGGCGGGCCAGGGGAGGACGACTTGGCAATCAGCCCCAGCATTTT,CSARRARGGRLGNQPQHF
NA,once,17,TRBJ1-1,TRBV11-2,TGTGCCAGCAGCCCGCTTCAGGGGTATCAGGCGAACACTGAAGCTTTCTTT,CASSPLQGYQANTEAFF
TRBD2,NA,17,TRBJ2-1,TRBV18,TGTGCCAGCTCACCAAGACTAGCGGGATCGGCACTGAATGAGCAGTTCTTC,CASSPRLAGSALNEQFF
NA,NA,13,TRBJ2-3,TRBV12-3/TRBV12-4,TGTGCCAGCAGTTTCATTGGGGGGGATACGCAGTATTTT,CASSFIGGDTQYF
NA,NA,13,TRBJ2-3,TRBV5-1,TGCGCCAGCGGTACGGGACCTACAGATACGCAGTATTTT,CASGTGPTDTQYF
TRBD2,NA,14,TRBJ2-3,TRBV9,TGTGCCAGCAGCGTTACTAGCGGGGGAAATACGCAGTATTTT,CASSVTSGGNTQYF
NA,NA,13,TRBJ2-2,TRBV11-2,TGTGCCAGCAGCTTATATAGCACCGGGGAGCTGTTTTTT,CASSLYSTGELFF
TRBD1,NA,14,TRBJ1-2,TRBV7-2,TGTGCCAGCAGCTCCCGGACAGGGTCGGGGGGCTACACCTTC,CASSSRTGSGGYTF
TRBD2,NA,15,TRBJ2-1,TRBV2,TGTGCCAGCAGTCGCATCTCCGGGACTAGTTATGAGCAGTTCTTC,CASSRISGTSYEQFF